This TCR beta chain derives from a study of regulatory T cells in long-lasting Graves disease. Construction of the TCR beta libraries employed iRepertoire HTBI primers in conjunction with Arm-PCR of CDR3 regions. TCRdb called the multiplex PCR reads again in MiXCR, with one record for every CDR3 protein. The sample lists around 450,000 distinct CDR3 sequences, under 20% occurring once. CDR3 size: 15 residues. V was trimmed by 4 bases and J by 0 bases, leaving 12 bases between them. Ten or more counts support this clonotype. What it binds is not known. Broader study findings: Newly diagnosed Graves' patients had higher TCR diversity than persistent ones. Study was limited to peripheral blood, excluding thyroid tissue.

Time point noted: newly diagnosed GD, antithyroid drugs for less than 3 months. PBMC-extracted RNA yielded the TCR library. This sample was shared with a second study, whose subject was T cells in Graves' hyperthyroidism and ophthalmopathy. That report notes: Researchers ran a first-round RT-PCR on the TCR CDR3 using the HTBI primer set.

The gene calls are TRBV12-3 or TRBV12-4 and TRBJ1-2, with D possibly TRBD1 on 5 matching bases. The sequences come from peripheral blood mononuclear cells (PBMCs), collected at new diagnosis, from a patient treated with antithyroid drugs. This TCR was sampled from a man in his forties with Graves disease. The CDR3 here is CASSSPRGSNYGYTF. The CDR3 bases are TGTGCCAGCAGTTCCCCGAGGGGTTCTAACTATGGCTACACCTTC.